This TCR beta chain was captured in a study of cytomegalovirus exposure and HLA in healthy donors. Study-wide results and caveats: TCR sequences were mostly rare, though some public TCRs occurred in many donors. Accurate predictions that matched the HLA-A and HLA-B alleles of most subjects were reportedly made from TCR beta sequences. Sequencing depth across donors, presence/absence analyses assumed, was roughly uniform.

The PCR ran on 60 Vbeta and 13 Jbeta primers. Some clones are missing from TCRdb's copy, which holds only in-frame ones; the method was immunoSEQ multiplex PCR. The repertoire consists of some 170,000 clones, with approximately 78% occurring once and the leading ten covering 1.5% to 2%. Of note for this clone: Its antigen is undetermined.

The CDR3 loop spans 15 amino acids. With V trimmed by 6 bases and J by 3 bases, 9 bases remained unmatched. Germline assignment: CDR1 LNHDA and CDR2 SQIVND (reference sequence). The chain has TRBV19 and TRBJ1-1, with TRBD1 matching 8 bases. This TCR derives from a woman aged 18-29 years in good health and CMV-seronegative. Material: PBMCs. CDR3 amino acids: CASRDSQGGDTEAFF. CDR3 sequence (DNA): TGTGCCAGTAGGGACTCACAGGGGGGAGACACTGAAGCTTTCTTT.